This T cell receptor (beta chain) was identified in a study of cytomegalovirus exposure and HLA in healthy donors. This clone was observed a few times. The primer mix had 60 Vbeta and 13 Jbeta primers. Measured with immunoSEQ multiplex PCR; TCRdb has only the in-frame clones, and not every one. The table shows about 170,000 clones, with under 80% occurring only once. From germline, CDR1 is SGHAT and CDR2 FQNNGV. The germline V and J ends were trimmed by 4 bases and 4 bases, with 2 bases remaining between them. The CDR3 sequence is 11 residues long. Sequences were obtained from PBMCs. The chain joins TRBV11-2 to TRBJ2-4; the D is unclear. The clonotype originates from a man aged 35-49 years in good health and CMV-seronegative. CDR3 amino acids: CASSSKNIQYF. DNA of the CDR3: TGTGCCAGCAGCTCAAAAAACATTCAGTACTTC.